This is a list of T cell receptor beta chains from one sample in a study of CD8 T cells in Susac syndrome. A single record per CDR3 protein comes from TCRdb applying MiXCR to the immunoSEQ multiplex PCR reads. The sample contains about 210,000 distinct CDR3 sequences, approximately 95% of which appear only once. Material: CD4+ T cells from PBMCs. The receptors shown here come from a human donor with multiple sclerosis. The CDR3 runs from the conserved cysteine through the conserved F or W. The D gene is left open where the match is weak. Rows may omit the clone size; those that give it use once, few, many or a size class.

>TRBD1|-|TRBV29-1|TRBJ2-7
TGCAGCGTTGTAATGGACAGGGTCTACGAGCAGTACTTC
CSVVMDRVYEQYF
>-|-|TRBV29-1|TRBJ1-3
TGCAGCGTTTCAGGGCCGGGAAACACCATATATTTT
CSVSGPGNTIYF
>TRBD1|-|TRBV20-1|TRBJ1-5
TGCAGTGCTCGGTCGGACAGGAATCAGCCCCAGCATTTT
CSARSDRNQPQHF
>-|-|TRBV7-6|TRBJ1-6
TGTGCCAGCAGCTCCCGCCCAGGGGTGGGTTCACCCCTCCACTTT
CASSSRPGVGSPLHF
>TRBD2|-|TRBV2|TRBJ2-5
TGTGCCAGCAGTGGGTTAGCGGGTTTCCAAGAGACCCAGTACTTC
CASSGLAGFQETQYF
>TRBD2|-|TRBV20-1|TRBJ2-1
TGCAGTGCTAGATCTAGCGGGGGTCTCTATGAGCAGTTCTTC
CSARSSGGLYEQFF
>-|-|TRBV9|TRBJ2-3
TGTGCCAGCAGCCGGGGCACCCGCACAGATACGCAGTATTTT
CASSRGTRTDTQYF
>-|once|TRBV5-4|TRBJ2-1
TGTGCCAGCAGCTTGGGCCCGGGTCCCAATGAGCAGTTCTTC
CASSLGPGPNEQFF
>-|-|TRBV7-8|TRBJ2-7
TGTGCCAGCAGCCGCAGGGACAACTACTACGAGCAGTACTTC
CASSRRDNYYEQYF
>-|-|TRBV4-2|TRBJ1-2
TGTGCCAGCAGCCAAGAAACAGCAAAAACCTATGGCTACACCTTC
CASSQETAKTYGYTF
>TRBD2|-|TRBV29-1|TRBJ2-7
TGCAGCGTTCGGAACCGACTAGCAGATTCCTACGAGCAGTACTTC
CSVRNRLADSYEQYF
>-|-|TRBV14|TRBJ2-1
TGTGCCAGCAGCCAATTGCTCTCGGGGCGGGATGAGCAGTTCTTC
CASSQLLSGRDEQFF
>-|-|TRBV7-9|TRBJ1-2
TGTGCCAGCAGCTCCGCGCTGGGTGGCTACACCTTC
CASSSALGGYTF
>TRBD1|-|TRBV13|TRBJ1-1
TGTGCCAGCAGTCCTCGTACGGGACAGCTACCATCACTGAACACTGAAGCTTTCTTT
CASSPRTGQLPSLNTEAFF
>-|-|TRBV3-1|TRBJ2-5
TGTGCCAGCAGCCAGACTAGTTGGGAGACCCAGTACTTC
CASSQTSWETQYF
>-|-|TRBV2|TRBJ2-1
TGTGCCAGCAGTGAATTCTATGAGCAGTTCTTC
CASSEFYEQFF
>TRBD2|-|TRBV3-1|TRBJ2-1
TGTGCCAGCAGCCAACAACTTAGCGGGGCCAACAATGAGCAGTTCTTC
CASSQQLSGANNEQFF
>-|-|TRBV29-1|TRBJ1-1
TGCAGCGTACCCGCTGGGGGGAGGGAGGACACTGAAGCTTTCTTT
CSVPAGGREDTEAFF
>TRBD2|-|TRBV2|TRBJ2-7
TGTGCCAGCAGTTTCGGGCGGGGGGCCAGGGAGCAGTACTTC
CASSFGRGAREQYF
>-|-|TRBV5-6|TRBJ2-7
TGTGCCAGCAGCTTCTGGACTGCTACTAATTCCTACGAGCAGTACTTC
CASSFWTATNSYEQYF
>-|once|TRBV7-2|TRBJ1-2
TGTGCCAGCAGCTTAGGAGTCGCGTCCCGTCAGGGCTACACCTTC
CASSLGVASRQGYTF
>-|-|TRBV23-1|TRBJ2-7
TGCGCCAGCAGTCAATCCCGACAGGCTACGTCCTACGAGCAGTACTTC
CASSQSRQATSYEQYF
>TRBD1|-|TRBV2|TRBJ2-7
TGTGCCAGCAGTCTAGGGACAGTGTACGAGCAGTACTTC
CASSLGTVYEQYF
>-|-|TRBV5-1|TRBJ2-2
TGCGCCAGCAGCGCCATCGGCCTGGGGACCGGGGAGCTGTTTTTT
CASSAIGLGTGELFF
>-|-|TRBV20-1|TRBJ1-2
TGCAGTGCTAGACCGGACGGAAACTATGGCTACACCTTC
CSARPDGNYGYTF
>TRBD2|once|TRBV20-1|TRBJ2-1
TGCAGTGCTAGGTGGCTAGCGGGGATCTACAATGAGCAGTTCTTC
CSARWLAGIYNEQFF
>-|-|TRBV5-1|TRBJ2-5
TGCGCCAGCAGCTCGCCGACCCAGGGGTGGGGGGAGACCCAGTACTTC
CASSSPTQGWGETQYF
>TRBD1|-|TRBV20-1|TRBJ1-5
TGCAGTGCTAACACAGGGGGAGGGCAGCCCCAGCATTTT
CSANTGGGQPQHF
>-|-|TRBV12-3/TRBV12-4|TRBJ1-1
TGTGCCAGCAGTGTATACACTGAAGCTTTCTTT
CASSVYTEAFF
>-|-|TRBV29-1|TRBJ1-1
TGCAGCGCACTACAGGGTCGAGGGACTGAAGCTTTCTTT
CSALQGRGTEAFF
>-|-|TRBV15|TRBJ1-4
TGTGCCACCAGCAGAGCGGGTGAAAAACTGTTTTTT
CATSRAGEKLFF
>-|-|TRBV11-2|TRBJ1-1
TGTGCCAGCAGCTTTGGACGGGGCGACACTGAAGCTTTCTTT
CASSFGRGDTEAFF